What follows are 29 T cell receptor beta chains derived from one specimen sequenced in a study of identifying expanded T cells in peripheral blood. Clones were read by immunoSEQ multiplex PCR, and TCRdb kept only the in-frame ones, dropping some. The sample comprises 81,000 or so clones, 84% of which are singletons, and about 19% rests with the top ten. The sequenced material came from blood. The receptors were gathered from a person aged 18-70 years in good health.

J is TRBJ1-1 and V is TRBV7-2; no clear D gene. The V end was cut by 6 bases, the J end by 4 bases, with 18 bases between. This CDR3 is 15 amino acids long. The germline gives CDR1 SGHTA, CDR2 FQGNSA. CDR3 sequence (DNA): TGTGCCAGCAGGATTAACGGGGAGTACGGCACTGAAGCTTTCTTT. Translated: CASRINGEYGTEAFF.

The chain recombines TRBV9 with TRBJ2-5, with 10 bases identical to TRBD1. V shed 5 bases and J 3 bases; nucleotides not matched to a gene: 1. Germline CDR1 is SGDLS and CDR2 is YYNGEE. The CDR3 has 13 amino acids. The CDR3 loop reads CASRGTGEETQYF. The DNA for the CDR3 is TGTGCCAGCAGAGGGACAGGGGAAGAGACCCAGTACTTC.

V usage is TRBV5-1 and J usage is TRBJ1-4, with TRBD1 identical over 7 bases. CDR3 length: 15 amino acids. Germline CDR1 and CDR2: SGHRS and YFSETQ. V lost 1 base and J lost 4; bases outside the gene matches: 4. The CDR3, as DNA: TGCGCCAGCAGCTTGTTACAGGGGCGTAATGAAAAACTGTTTTTT. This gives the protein CASSLLQGRNEKLFF.

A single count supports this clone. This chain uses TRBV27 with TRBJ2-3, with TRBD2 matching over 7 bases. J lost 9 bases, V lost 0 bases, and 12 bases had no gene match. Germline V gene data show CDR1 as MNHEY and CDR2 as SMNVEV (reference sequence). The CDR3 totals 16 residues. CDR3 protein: CASSLSLGLAASTQYF. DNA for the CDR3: TGTGCCAGCAGTTTATCGCTGGGCCTAGCGGCTTCCACGCAGTATTTT.

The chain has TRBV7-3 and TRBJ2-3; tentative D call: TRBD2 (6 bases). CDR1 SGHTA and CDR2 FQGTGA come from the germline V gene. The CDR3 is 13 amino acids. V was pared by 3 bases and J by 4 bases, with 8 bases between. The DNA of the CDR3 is TGTGCCAGCAGCTTCTCTAGCGCAGATACGCAGTATTTT. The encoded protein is CASSFSSADTQYF.

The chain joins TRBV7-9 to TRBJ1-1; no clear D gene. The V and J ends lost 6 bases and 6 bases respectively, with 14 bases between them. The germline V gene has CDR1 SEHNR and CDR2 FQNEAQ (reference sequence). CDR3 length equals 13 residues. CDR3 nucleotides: TGTGCCAGCAGTCGCGGCGGAACTGCTGAAGCTTTCTTT. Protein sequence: CASSRGGTAEAFF.

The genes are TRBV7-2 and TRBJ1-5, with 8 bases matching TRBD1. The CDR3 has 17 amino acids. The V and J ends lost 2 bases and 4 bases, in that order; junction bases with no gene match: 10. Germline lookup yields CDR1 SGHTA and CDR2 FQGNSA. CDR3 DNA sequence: TGTGCCAGCAGCTTAACCTCAGGGGGCGCGGCAAATCAGCCCCAGCATTTT. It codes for CASSLTSGGAANQPQHF.

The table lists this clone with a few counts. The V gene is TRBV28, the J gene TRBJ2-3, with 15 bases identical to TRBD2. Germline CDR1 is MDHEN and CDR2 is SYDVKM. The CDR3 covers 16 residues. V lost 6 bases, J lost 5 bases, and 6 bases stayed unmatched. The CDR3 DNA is TGTGCCAGCAGACCTAGGACTAGCGGGAGGGGAGATACGCAGTATTTT. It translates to CASRPRTSGRGDTQYF.

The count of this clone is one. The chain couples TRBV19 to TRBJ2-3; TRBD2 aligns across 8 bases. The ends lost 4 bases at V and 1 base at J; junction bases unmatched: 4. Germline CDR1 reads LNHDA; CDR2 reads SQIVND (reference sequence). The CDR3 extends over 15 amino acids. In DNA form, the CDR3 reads TGTGCCAGTAGTACCTTTAGCGGGGGCACAGATACGCAGTATTTT. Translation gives CASSTFSGGTDTQYF.

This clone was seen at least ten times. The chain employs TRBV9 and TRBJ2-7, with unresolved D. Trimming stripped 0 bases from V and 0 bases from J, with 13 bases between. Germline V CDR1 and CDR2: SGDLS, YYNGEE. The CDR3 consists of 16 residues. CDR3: CASSVANPGSSYEQYF. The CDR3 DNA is TGTGCCAGCAGCGTAGCCAATCCGGGCAGCTCCTACGAGCAGTACTTC.

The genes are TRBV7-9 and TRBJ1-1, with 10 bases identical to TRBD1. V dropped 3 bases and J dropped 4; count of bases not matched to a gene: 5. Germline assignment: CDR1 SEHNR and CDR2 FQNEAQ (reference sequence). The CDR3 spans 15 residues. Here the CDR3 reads CASSLETGGTTEAFF. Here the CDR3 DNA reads TGTGCCAGCAGCTTGGAGACAGGGGGCACCACTGAAGCTTTCTTT. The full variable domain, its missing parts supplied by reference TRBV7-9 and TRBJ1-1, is DTGVSQNPRHKITKRGQNVTFRCDPISEHNRLYWYRQTLGQGPEFLTYFQNEAQLEKSRLLSDRFSAERPKGSFSTLEIQRTEQGDSAMYLCASSLETGGTTEAFFGQGTRLTVV.

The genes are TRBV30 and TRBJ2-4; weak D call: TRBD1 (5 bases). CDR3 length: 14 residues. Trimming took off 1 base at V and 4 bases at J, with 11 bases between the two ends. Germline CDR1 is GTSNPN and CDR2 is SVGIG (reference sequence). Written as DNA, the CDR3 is TGTGCCTGGAGTGCGGGCCAGGGTAAAAACATTCAGTACTTC. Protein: CAWSAGQGKNIQYF.

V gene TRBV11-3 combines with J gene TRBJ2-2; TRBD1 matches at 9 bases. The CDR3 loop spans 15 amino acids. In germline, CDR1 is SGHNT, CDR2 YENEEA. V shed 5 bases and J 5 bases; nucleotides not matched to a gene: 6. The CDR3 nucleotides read TGTGCCAGCAGCGCGGGACAGGGTGGTACCGGGGAGCTGTTTTTT. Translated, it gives CASSAGQGGTGELFF.

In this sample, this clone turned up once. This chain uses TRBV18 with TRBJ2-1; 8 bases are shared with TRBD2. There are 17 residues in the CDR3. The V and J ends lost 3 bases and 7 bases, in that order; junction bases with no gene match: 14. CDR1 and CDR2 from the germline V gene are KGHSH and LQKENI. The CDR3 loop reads CASSPPSGSKGGNEQFF. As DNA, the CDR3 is TGTGCCAGCTCACCTCCGAGCGGGAGTAAGGGCGGTAATGAGCAGTTCTTC.

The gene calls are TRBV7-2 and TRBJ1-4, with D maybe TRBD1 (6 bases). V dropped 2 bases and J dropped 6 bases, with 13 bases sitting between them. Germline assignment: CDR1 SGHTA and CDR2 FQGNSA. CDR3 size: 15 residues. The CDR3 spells CASSLIGGWDEKLFF. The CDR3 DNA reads TGTGCCAGCAGCTTAATAGGGGGTTGGGATGAAAAACTGTTTTTT.

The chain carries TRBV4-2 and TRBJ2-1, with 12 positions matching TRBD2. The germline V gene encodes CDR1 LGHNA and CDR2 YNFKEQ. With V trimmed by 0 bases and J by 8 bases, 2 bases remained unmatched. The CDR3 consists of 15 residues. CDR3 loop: CASSQETSGSDEQFF. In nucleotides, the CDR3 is TGTGCCAGCAGCCAAGAGACTAGCGGGAGTGATGAGCAGTTCTTC.

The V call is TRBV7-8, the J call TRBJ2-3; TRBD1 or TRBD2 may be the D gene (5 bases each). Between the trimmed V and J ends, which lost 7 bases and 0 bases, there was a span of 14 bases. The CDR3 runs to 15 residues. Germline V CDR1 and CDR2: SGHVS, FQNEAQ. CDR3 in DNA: TGTGCCAGCACCCAAAGCTGGGGGAGCACAGATACGCAGTATTTT. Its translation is CASTQSWGSTDTQYF.

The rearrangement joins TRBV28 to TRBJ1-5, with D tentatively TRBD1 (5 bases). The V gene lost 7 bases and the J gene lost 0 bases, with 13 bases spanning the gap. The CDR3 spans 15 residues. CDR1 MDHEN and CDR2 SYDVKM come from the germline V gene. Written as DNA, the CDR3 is TGTGCCAGCACCGGGGGAGGGACTAGCAATCAGCCCCAGCATTTT. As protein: CASTGGGTSNQPQHF.

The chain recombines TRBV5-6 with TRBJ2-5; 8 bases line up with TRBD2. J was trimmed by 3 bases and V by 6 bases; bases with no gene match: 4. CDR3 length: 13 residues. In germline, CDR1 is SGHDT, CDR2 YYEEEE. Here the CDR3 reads CASTGTSKETQYF. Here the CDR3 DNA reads TGTGCCAGCACCGGGACTAGTAAAGAGACCCAGTACTTC. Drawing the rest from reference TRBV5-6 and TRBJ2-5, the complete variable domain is DAGVTQSPTHLIKTRGQQVTLRCSPKSGHDTVSWYQQALGQGPQFIFQYYEEEERQRGNFPDRFSGHQFPNYSSELNVNALLLGDSALYLCASTGTSKETQYFGPGTRLLVL.

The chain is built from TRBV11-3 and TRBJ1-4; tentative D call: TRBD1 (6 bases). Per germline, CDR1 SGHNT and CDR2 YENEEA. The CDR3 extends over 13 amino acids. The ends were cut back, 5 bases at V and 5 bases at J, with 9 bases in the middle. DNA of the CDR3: TGTGCCAGCAGCCGGGACACGAATGAAAAACTGTTTTTT. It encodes CASSRDTNEKLFF. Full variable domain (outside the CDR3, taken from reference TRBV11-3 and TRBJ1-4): EAGVVQSPRYKIIEKKQPVAFWCNPISGHNTLYWYLQNLGQGPELLIRYENEEAVDDSQLPKDRFSAERLKGVDSTLKIQPAELGDSAVYLCASSRDTNEKLFFGSGTQLSVL.

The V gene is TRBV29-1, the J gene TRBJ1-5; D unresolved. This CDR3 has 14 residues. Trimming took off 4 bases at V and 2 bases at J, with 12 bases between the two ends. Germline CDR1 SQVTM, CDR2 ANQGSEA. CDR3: CSVAEGNGNQPQHF. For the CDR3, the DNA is TGCAGCGTTGCTGAGGGTAATGGCAATCAGCCCCAGCATTTT.

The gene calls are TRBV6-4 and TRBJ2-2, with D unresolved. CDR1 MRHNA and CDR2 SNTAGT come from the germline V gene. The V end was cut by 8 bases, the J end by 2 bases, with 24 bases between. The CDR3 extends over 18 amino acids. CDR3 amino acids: CASQPDGRSLFNTGELFF. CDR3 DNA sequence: TGTGCCAGCCAACCCGACGGGCGCTCTCTGTTTAACACCGGGGAGCTGTTTTTT.

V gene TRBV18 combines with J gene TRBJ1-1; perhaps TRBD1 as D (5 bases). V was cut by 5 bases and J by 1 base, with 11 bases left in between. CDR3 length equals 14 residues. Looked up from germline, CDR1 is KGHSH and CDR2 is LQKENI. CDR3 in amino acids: CASSFGHPNTEAFF. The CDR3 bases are TGTGCCAGCTCATTCGGACACCCGAACACTGAAGCTTTCTTT. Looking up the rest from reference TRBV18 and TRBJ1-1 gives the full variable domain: NAGVMQNPRHLVRRRGQEARLRCSPMKGHSHVYWYRQLPEEGLKFMVYLQKENIIDESGMPKERFSAEFPKEGPSILRIQQVVRGDSAAYFCASSFGHPNTEAFFGQGTRLTVV.

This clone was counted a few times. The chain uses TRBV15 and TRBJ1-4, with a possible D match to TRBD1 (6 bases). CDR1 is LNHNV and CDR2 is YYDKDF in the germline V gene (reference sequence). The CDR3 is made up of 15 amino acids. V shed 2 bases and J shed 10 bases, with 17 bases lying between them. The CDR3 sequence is CATSRSTGLEGKLFF. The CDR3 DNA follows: TGTGCCACCAGCAGATCTACAGGGTTGGAGGGAAAACTGTTTTTT.

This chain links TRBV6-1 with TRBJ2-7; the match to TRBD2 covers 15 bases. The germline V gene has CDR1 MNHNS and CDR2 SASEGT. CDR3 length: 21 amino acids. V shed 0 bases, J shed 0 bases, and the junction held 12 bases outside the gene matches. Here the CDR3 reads CASSEARPGLAGGPGSYEQYF. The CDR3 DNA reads TGTGCCAGCAGTGAAGCGCGCCCCGGACTAGCGGGAGGGCCAGGCTCCTACGAGCAGTACTTC.

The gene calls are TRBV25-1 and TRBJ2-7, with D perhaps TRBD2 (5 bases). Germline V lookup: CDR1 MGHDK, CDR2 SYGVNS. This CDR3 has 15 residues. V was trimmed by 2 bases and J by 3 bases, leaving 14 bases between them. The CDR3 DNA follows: TGTGCCAGCAGTGAAGGTGAGGGTGGGGTCTACGAGCAGTACTTC. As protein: CASSEGEGGVYEQYF.

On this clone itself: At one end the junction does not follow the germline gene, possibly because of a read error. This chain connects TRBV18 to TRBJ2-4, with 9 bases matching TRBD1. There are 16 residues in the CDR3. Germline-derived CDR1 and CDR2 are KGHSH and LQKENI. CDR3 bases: TGTGCCAGCTCCCCACAGGGGGCTATAGCCAAAAACATTCAGTACTTC. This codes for CASSPQGAIAKNIQYF.

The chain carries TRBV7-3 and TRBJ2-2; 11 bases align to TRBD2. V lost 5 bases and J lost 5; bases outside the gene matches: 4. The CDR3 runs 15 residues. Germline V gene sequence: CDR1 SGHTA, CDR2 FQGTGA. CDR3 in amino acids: CASSMGLAVTGELFF. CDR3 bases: TGTGCCAGCAGCATGGGACTAGCGGTAACCGGGGAGCTGTTTTTT.

The CDR3 is CASSGYRDNEKLFF. In DNA form, the CDR3 reads TGTGCCAGCAGCGGATACAGGGACAATGAAAAACTGTTTTTT. The chain links TRBV9 to TRBJ1-4; tentative D call: TRBD1 (6 bases). Germline assignment: CDR1 SGDLS and CDR2 YYNGEE. Trimming removed 3 bases at V and 5 bases at J, with 11 bases between. There are 14 residues in the CDR3.